This T cell receptor beta chain was found in a study of regulatory T cells in long-lasting Graves disease. Assembly of TCR beta libraries relied on iRepertoire HTBI primers together with Arm-PCR of CDR3 regions. TCRdb re-called the multiplex PCR reads with MiXCR, one entry per CDR3 protein. The data show some 340,000 distinct CDR3 sequences, approximately 12% seen once. V was pared by 4 bases and J by 5 bases, with 6 bases of the junction left unmatched. Germline V gene lookup returns CDR1 SEHNR and CDR2 FQNEAQ (reference sequence). This CDR3 contains 14 residues. Time point specified: newly diagnosed GD, antithyroid drugs for less than 3 months. Preparation of the TCR library used RNA extracted from PBMCs. Only a few counts were recorded for this clonotype. The same sample was also used in a study of T cells in Graves' hyperthyroidism and ophthalmopathy. This second study says: HTBI primers were employed in a first-round RT-PCR of the TCR CDR3. Classification by a 13 V-J model distinguished ophthalmopathy from stable hyperthyroidism.

The chain recombines TRBV7-9 with TRBJ2-7, with 9 nucleotides matching TRBD1. This clonotype was sampled from a woman aged 18 to 35 with Graves disease. The sequencing used peripheral blood mononuclear cells (PBMCs), collected at new diagnosis, from a patient treated with antithyroid drugs. CDR3 sequence: CASSSYDRGNEQYV. The CDR3 DNA reads TGTGCCAGCAGCTCATACGACAGGGGGAACGAGCAGTACGTC.